Below, one TCR beta chain is given with its context. The data are from a study of Graves' ophthalmopathy and Graves' hyperthyroidism. The CDR3 length is 15 residues. Germline V gene data show CDR1 as SNHLY and CDR2 as FYNNEI. V was shortened by 7 bases and J by 7 bases, with 19 bases between the two germline ends. TCR beta CDR3 regions were amplified from RNA transcripts. The authors performed first-round RT-PCR with HTBI primers and then a second-round multiplex PCR. MiXCR, applied by TCRdb to the multiplex PCR reads, yields one record per CDR3 protein. The sample holds 740,000 or so distinct CDR3 sequences, roughly 40% seen once.

The chain has TRBV2 and TRBJ1-4; no clear D. Sequencing was done on a sample of peripheral blood. The receptor comes from an adult man with Graves' ophthalmopathy. CDR3: CASMNATGKGEKLFF. CDR3 bases: TGTGCCAGCATGAACGCAACGGGAAAGGGTGAAAAACTGTTTTTT.